This T cell receptor (beta chain) derives from a study of blood T cells in healthy people across ages. The CDR3 spans 15 residues. The V end was cut by 5 bases, the J end by 1 base, with 14 bases between. In germline, CDR1 is SEHNR, CDR2 FQNEAQ (reference sequence). The authors ran a second PCR of 7 to 11 cycles using a sample-barcoded 5' primer and a J-beta primer mix. Tagging of each cDNA molecule was performed by a template-switch adaptor with 12 random nucleotides. TCRdb recomputed calls from the 5' RACE reads with MiXCR, one row per CDR3 protein. The table has about 670,000 distinct CDR3 sequences, roughly half seen once; the top ten hold about 13%.

This rearrangement joins TRBV7-9 to TRBJ1-2, with D unresolved. The sample consisted of blood. The receptor comes from a woman older than 75 in good health. This chain's CDR3 is CASSKGSTYNYGYTF. The CDR3 DNA reads TGTGCCAGCAGCAAAGGGTCCACCTATAACTATGGCTACACCTTC.